These 22 T cell receptor beta chains were all obtained from the same sample, sequenced in a study of T cell responses to AZD1222 COVID-19 vaccine. The protocol was immunoSEQ multiplex PCR, while the TCRdb copy is restricted to in-frame clones and leaves out a portion. Altogether 150,000 or so clones are present, around 89% being singletons, with the ten largest covering around 3%. Specimen: peripheral blood, collected on day 0 of AZD1222 vaccination. The receptors stem from an adult in good health.

This rearrangement joins TRBV5-1 to TRBJ2-3; 9 bases map to TRBD2. Per the germline V gene, CDR1 is SGHRS and CDR2 is YFSETQ. The CDR3 is 15 amino acids. V lost 3 bases, J lost 3 bases, and 5 bases stayed unmatched. Here the CDR3 reads CASSSGLAGTDTQYF. The CDR3 DNA reads TGCGCCAGCAGCTCAGGGCTAGCGGGGACAGATACGCAGTATTTT.

The chain joins TRBV20-1 to TRBJ1-5; D unclear. The CDR3 loop spans 12 amino acids. Germline V gene lookup returns CDR1 DFQATT and CDR2 SNEGSKA (reference sequence). V lost 3 bases and J 6 bases, leaving 9 bases between the germline ends. DNA for the CDR3: TGCAGTGCTAGTGACGGGATTCAGCCCCAGCATTTT. It codes for CSASDGIQPQHF.

The chain is built from TRBV3-1 (or the pseudogene TRBV3-2) and TRBJ2-7; TRBD1 is a possible D gene (6 bases). There are 17 residues in the CDR3. Germline V CDR1 and CDR2: LGHDT, YNNKEL (reference sequence). The V end was cut by 1 base, the J end by 2 bases, with 18 bases between. The CDR3 sequence: CASSQGNRAANTYEQYF. The DNA for the CDR3 is TGTGCCAGCAGCCAAGGAAACAGGGCAGCGAACACCTACGAGCAGTACTTC.

The chain has TRBV3-1 (or the pseudogene TRBV3-2) and TRBJ1-5, with 10 bases fitting TRBD1. From germline, CDR1 is LGHDT and CDR2 YNNKEL (reference sequence). Trimming took 6 bases from V and 6 from J; bases not matched to a gene: 2. The CDR3 is made up of 13 amino acids. The CDR3 loop is CASSGTGAQPQHF. DNA for the CDR3: TGTGCCAGCAGTGGGACAGGGGCTCAGCCCCAGCATTTT.

The chain joins TRBV5-4 to TRBJ1-2; D gene unclear. The V end lost 4 bases, the J end lost 4 bases, and 11 bases lay between the germline ends. In germline, CDR1 is SGHNT, CDR2 YYREEE (reference sequence). The CDR3 loop spans 13 amino acids. The CDR3 is CASSPFPFYGYTF. CDR3 bases: TGTGCCAGCAGCCCGTTTCCGTTCTATGGCTACACCTTC.

The J gene is TRBJ1-1, the V gene TRBV6-6, with no clear D. This CDR3 spans 14 amino acids. In germline, CDR1 is MNHNY, CDR2 SVGAGI (reference sequence). Trimming stripped 5 bases from V and 7 bases from J, with 17 bases between. DNA of the CDR3: TGTGCCAGCAGTGAGGCAGGTCGGTTTAATGAAGCTTTCTTT. Translated: CASSEAGRFNEAFF.

This clone came up a few times. The genes are TRBV6-5 and TRBJ2-2; 10 nucleotides agree with TRBD1. The germline V gene has CDR1 MNHEY and CDR2 SVGAGI. CDR3 length: 16 amino acids. Unmatched junction bases numbered 7, after V lost 4 bases and J lost 5 bases. The CDR3 DNA follows: TGTGCCAGCAGTTGGAGACAGGGGGCAGGGACCGGGGAGCTGTTTTTT. The encoded protein is CASSWRQGAGTGELFF.

J is TRBJ1-1 and V is TRBV29-1; 7 positions match TRBD1. The length of the CDR3 is 17 residues. After removal of 6 bases from V and 3 bases from J, the junction contained 19 bases not matched to a gene. Germline CDR1 is SQVTM and CDR2 is ANQGSEA. CDR3 amino acids: CSVSDRTGLRGYTEAFF. CDR3 nucleotide sequence: TGCAGCGTGTCCGATAGGACAGGTCTGAGGGGGTACACTGAAGCTTTCTTT.

V and J are TRBV5-1 and TRBJ1-1; the D gene is possibly TRBD1 (5 bases). This CDR3 is built from 15 residues. CDR1 and CDR2 from the germline V gene are SGHRS and YFSETQ. Trimming took 3 bases from V and 8 from J, leaving 20 bases between them. CDR3 DNA: TGCGCCAGCAGCTCGGTCCCAGGGTATGGCGGGGAAGCTTTCTTT. Translating it yields CASSSVPGYGGEAFF.

The rearrangement joins TRBV13 to TRBJ2-7; no definite D call. From germline, CDR1 is PRHDT and CDR2 FYEKMQ (reference sequence). The CDR3 has 12 residues. Between the trimmed V and J ends, which lost 2 bases and 4 bases, there was a span of 6 bases. The CDR3, as DNA: TGTGCCAGCAGCTTAACCCGATACGAGCAGTACTTC. Translation: CASSLTRYEQYF.

The chain employs TRBV2 and TRBJ1-5; D remains unclear. Trimming took 6 bases from V and 2 from J, leaving 14 bases between them. Germline V gives CDR1 SNHLY, CDR2 FYNNEI. The CDR3 runs 15 residues. CDR3 protein: CASRRSQAGNQPQHF. The CDR3 region has the DNA TGTGCCAGCAGAAGGTCTCAGGCGGGCAATCAGCCCCAGCATTTT.

The rearrangement links TRBV6-5 to TRBJ1-5; D gene unclear. Trimming took 11 bases from V and 1 from J, leaving 9 bases between them. The germline CDR1 and CDR2 sequences are MNHEY and SVGAGI. This CDR3 region has 12 residues. CDR3 in amino acids: CAVRDSNQPQHF. CDR3 sequence (DNA): TGTGCCGTTCGAGACAGCAATCAGCCCCAGCATTTT.

This clone came up a few times. V is TRBV21-1 and J is TRBJ1-6; the table gives TRBD1 as D, unverified against the DNA. TRBV21-1 is labeled a pseudogene. The CDR3 spans 17 residues. In DNA form, the CDR3 reads TGTGCCAGCAGCAAAGGACCTACCGGGACAGCAAATTCACCCCTCCACTTT. Its protein is CASSKGPTGTANSPLHF.

The V and J genes are TRBV18 and TRBJ2-7; the match to TRBD2 covers 13 bases. This CDR3 contains 14 residues. Germline CDR1 is KGHSH and CDR2 is LQKENI. The V gene end was trimmed by 6 bases and the J gene end by 5 bases; junction bases not matched to a gene: 4. In DNA, the CDR3 is TGTGCCAGCTCTCTCGGACTAGCGGGGGACGAGCAGTACTTC. This encodes CASSLGLAGDEQYF.

The J gene is TRBJ2-7, the V gene TRBV18; D is ambiguous. Trimming shortened V by 5 bases and J by 0 bases, and 11 bases separated the two germline ends. The length of the CDR3 is 14 residues. Per germline, CDR1 KGHSH and CDR2 LQKENI. The CDR3 loop is CASSTARSSYEQYF. DNA for the CDR3: TGTGCCAGCTCAACCGCACGAAGCTCCTACGAGCAGTACTTC.

The chain has TRBV5-5 and TRBJ1-1; 7 nucleotides match TRBD1. V trimming: 4 bases; J trimming: 0 bases; junction bases outside the gene matches: 3. This CDR3 has 14 residues. In germline, CDR1 is SGHKS, CDR2 YYEKEE (reference sequence). CDR3 nucleotide sequence: TGTGCCAGCAGCCAGACAGGGATGAACACTGAAGCTTTCTTT. Encoded protein: CASSQTGMNTEAFF. The full variable domain, its missing parts supplied by reference TRBV5-5 and TRBJ1-1, is DAGVTQSPTHLIKTRGQQVTLRCSPISGHKSVSWYQQVLGQGPQFIFQYYEKEERGRGNFPDRFSARQFPNYSSELNVNALLLGDSALYLCASSQTGMNTEAFFGQGTRLTVV.

The chain carries TRBV3-1 (or the pseudogene TRBV3-2) and TRBJ2-1, with D hard to call. V was trimmed by 4 bases and J by 8 bases, leaving 12 bases between them. The CDR3 sequence is 13 residues long. Per germline, CDR1 LGHDT and CDR2 YNNKEL (reference sequence). CDR3 in DNA: TGTGCCAGCAGCCGATCAGAAGGCTATGAGCAGTTCTTC. Its protein product is CASSRSEGYEQFF.

V is TRBV19 and J is TRBJ2-5; D is unresolved. There are 13 residues in the CDR3. CDR1 and CDR2 (germline): LNHDA, SQIVND (reference sequence). The V end lost 1 base, the J end lost 5 bases, and 8 bases lay between the germline ends. The CDR3 bases are TGTGCCAGTAGTATAGGGAGTGCGGAGACCCAGTACTTC. It codes for CASSIGSAETQYF.

A single count supports this clone. V and J are TRBV5-5 and TRBJ2-7; possibly TRBD1 for D (5 bases). Germline values: CDR1 SGHKS, CDR2 YYEKEE (reference sequence). The V and J ends lost 2 bases and 0 bases respectively, with 12 bases between them. The CDR3 consists of 15 residues. The CDR3 sequence: CASSLGAVSSYEQYF. DNA for the CDR3: TGTGCCAGCAGCTTAGGGGCAGTGAGCTCCTACGAGCAGTACTTC.

This clone was recorded only once. The chain uses TRBV29-1 and TRBJ2-1; D is ambiguous. CDR1 is SQVTM, CDR2 ANQGSEA, per germline. The V end lost 7 bases, the J end lost 2 bases, and 6 bases lay between the germline ends. The CDR3 loop spans 11 amino acids. The CDR3 DNA is TGCAGCGAAACTACCTACAATGAGCAGTTCTTC. Its protein product is CSETTYNEQFF.

The chain combines TRBV7-9 with TRBJ2-2, with D possibly TRBD2 on 6 matching bases. The CDR3 is 16 amino acids. Trimming took off 4 bases at V and 8 bases at J, with 20 bases between the two ends. The germline V gene has CDR1 SEHNR and CDR2 FQNEAQ (reference sequence). Written as DNA, the CDR3 is TGTGCCAGCAGCTCGACCAGGGACTGGAATGGGGGGGAGCTGTTTTTT. It yields the protein CASSSTRDWNGGELFF.

This clone occurred once. The CDR3 region has the DNA TGTGCCAGTAGAGGGACAGGGGTTAGCTCCTACGAGCAGTACTTC. Translation: CASRGTGVSSYEQYF. The V call is TRBV19, the J call TRBJ2-7; the match to TRBD1 covers 10 bases. Trimming removed 6 bases from V and 0 bases from J; junction bases left unmatched: 5. Germline CDR1 is LNHDA and CDR2 is SQIVND (reference sequence). The CDR3 runs 15 residues.